The 7 T cell receptor beta chains given below trace back to one sample, sequenced in a study of control samples from healthy donors and cancer patients. Sequencing used immunoSEQ multiplex PCR; TCRdb keeps in-frame clones, though not all of them. The profile shows 150,000 or so clones, about 94% of them singletons. Sequencing was carried out using blood. Source of these receptors: an older woman in good health.

The chain is built from TRBV3-1 (or the pseudogene TRBV3-2) and TRBJ1-6, with D uncertain. Germline lookup yields CDR1 LGHDT and CDR2 YNNKEL (reference sequence). This CDR3 is 17 amino acids long. The V gene lost 1 base and the J gene lost 0 bases, with 10 bases spanning the gap. In nucleotides, the CDR3 is TGTGCCAGCAGCCAAGGTCGGACTAGCTCCTATAATTCACCCCTCCACTTT. Residues: CASSQGRTSSYNSPLHF.

V usage is TRBV6-5 and J usage is TRBJ2-5, with TRBD2 matching over 8 bases. The V gene's germline CDR1 is MNHEY and CDR2 SVGAGI. The CDR3 runs to 15 residues. Trimming took 3 bases from V and 7 from J; bases not matched to a gene: 10. The chain's CDR3 is CASSYLGGGPGTQYF. Written as DNA, the CDR3 is TGTGCCAGCAGTTATCTGGGCGGGGGGCCCGGGACCCAGTACTTC.

J is TRBJ2-1 and V is TRBV5-6; no definite D call. The CDR3 sequence is 13 residues long. CDR1 SGHDT and CDR2 YYEEEE come from the germline V gene. Deletions cut 4 bases from V and 5 bases from J, with 10 bases between. CDR3 sequence reads: CASSLTDNNEQFF. CDR3 bases: TGTGCCAGCAGCCTTACAGATAACAATGAGCAGTTCTTC. The variable domain in full, with the rest retrieved from reference TRBV5-6 and TRBJ2-1, is DAGVTQSPTHLIKTRGQQVTLRCSPKSGHDTVSWYQQALGQGPQFIFQYYEEEERQRGNFPDRFSGHQFPNYSSELNVNALLLGDSALYLCASSLTDNNEQFFGPGTRLTVL.

The count of this clone is one. CDR3 coding DNA: TGTGCCAGCAGTTACCTCGGACAGGCCCAAGAGACCCAGTACTTC. Protein product: CASSYLGQAQETQYF. V gene TRBV6-2 or TRBV6-3 combines with J gene TRBJ2-5, with 7 bases matching TRBD1. Germline V gene lookup returns CDR1 MNHEY and CDR2 SVGEGT. With V trimmed by 2 bases and J by 1 base, 4 bases remained unmatched. This CDR3 has 15 residues.

The chain combines TRBV19 with TRBJ2-2, with unresolved D. The CDR3 sequence is 16 residues long. Germline V gene lookup returns CDR1 LNHDA and CDR2 SQIVND (reference sequence). With 1 base removed from V and 4 bases from J, the gap between germline ends came to 13 bases. The CDR3 region has the DNA TGTGCCAGTAGTATAGGATCTCGGCAGATCACCGGGGAGCTGTTTTTT. It specifies CASSIGSRQITGELFF.

The V and J genes are TRBV6-5 and TRBJ1-4, with a possible D match to TRBD1 (6 bases). V lost 6 bases, J lost 8 bases, and 19 bases lay in between. The CDR3 has 15 residues. Germline lookup yields CDR1 MNHEY and CDR2 SVGAGI. CDR3 residues: CASRNGAGVGEKLFF. In DNA, the CDR3 is TGTGCCAGCAGGAACGGGGCAGGGGTTGGAGAAAAACTGTTTTTT.

This clone was seen more than once but under ten times. This chain joins TRBV30 and TRBJ1-3; weak D call: TRBD1 (6 bases). CDR1 is GTSNPN and CDR2 is SVGIG in the germline V gene (reference sequence). The CDR3 spans 13 residues. V was clipped by 4 bases and J by 2 bases, with 9 bases between them. DNA for the CDR3: TGTGCCTGGAACAGGGACACTGGAAACACCATATATTTT. The encoded protein is CAWNRDTGNTIYF.